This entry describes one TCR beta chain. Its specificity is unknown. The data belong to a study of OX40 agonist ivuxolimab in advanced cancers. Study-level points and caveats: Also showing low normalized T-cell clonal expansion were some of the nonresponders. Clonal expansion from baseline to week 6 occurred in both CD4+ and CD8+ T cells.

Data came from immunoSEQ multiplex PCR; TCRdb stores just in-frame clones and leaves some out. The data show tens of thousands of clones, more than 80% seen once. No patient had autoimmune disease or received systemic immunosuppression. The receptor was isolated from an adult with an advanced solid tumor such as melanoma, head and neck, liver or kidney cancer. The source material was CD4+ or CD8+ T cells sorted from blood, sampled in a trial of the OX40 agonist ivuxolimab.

This CDR3 is CASTGAGSTNEKLFF. CDR3 in DNA: TGTGCCAGCACCGGAGCGGGCTCCACTAATGAAAAACTGTTTTTT. J is TRBJ1-4 and V is TRBV28; no clear D gene. The CDR3 consists of 15 residues. Deletions cut 7 bases from V and 2 bases from J, with 14 bases between. CDR1 and CDR2 from the germline V gene are MDHEN and SYDVKM.